The next 17 T cell receptor beta chains were all read from a single sample in a study of regulatory T cells in long-lasting Graves disease. Time point indicated: persistent/refractory GD, antithyroid drugs over 5 years with positive TRAb. Construction of the TCR library relied on RNA isolated from PBMCs. Arm-PCR with iRepertoire HTBI primers amplified the CDR3 regions for these TCR beta libraries. TCRdb re-called the multiplex PCR reads through MiXCR, storing one row per CDR3 protein. Of about 660,000 distinct CDR3 sequences detected, 30% appear once; the ten largest clones hold under 50%. Sample: peripheral blood mononuclear cells (PBMCs), taken when the disease was refractory, from a patient treated with antithyroid drugs. Receptors originate from a female donor with Graves disease.

As for this clonotype: A much bigger clone sits one base away, suggesting this may be a read error. The chain recombines TRBV28 with TRBJ2-5; D possibly corresponds to TRBD2 (6 bases). The CDR3 length is 15 residues. CDR1 is MDHEN, CDR2 SYDVKM, per germline. CDR3 sequence reads: CASRLSGTQQETQYF. CDR3 sequence (DNA): TGTGCCAGCAGGTTATCAGGGACTCAACAAGAGACCCAGTACTTC.

The chain couples TRBV3-1 to TRBJ1-2, with unresolved D. Germline loops: CDR1 LGHDT, CDR2 YNNKEL (reference sequence). V gave up 1 base and J gave up 8 bases, with 8 bases separating them. The CDR3 runs 12 residues. The chain's CDR3 is CASSQGLQGYTF. The CDR3 DNA sequence: TGTGCCAGCAGCCAAGGGCTGCAGGGCTACACCTTC. Full variable domain (outside the CDR3, taken from reference TRBV3-1 and TRBJ1-2): DTAVSQTPKYLVTQMGNDKSIKCEQNLGHDTMYWYKQDSKKFLKIMFSYNNKELIINETVPNRFSPKSPDKAHLNLHINSLELGDSAVYFCASSQGLQGYTFGSGTRLTVV.

A remark on this clonotype: Relative to the germline gene, one junction end is altered; a read error may explain this. The V gene is TRBV29-1, the J gene TRBJ1-1; D is unclear. Germline CDR1 is SQVTM and CDR2 is ANQGSEA. CDR3 size: 12 residues. CDR3 loop: CSVRTVKTEAFF. CDR3 DNA: TGCAGCGTCCGGACGGTGAAGACTGAAGCTTTCTTT.

The chain links TRBV29-1 to TRBJ1-5; possible D gene TRBD1, 5 bases. This CDR3 region has 12 residues. Trimming took off 4 bases at V and 6 bases at J, with 10 bases between the two ends. Germline CDR1 is SQVTM and CDR2 is ANQGSEA. CDR3 nucleotide sequence: TGCAGCGTTGGAGGGGAGAGTCAGCCCCAGCATTTT. Translation: CSVGGESQPQHF. Full variable domain (remainder filled in from reference TRBV29-1 and TRBJ1-5): SAVISQKPSRDICQRGTSLTIQCQVDSQVTMMFWYRQQPGQSLTLIATANQGSEATYESGFVIDKFPISRPNLTFSTLTVSNMSPEDSSIYLCSVGGESQPQHFGDGTRLSIL.

This clonotype showed up just a few times. In nucleotides, the CDR3 is TGTGCCAGCAGCTTAGTGACAGGGGTTAATGAAAAACTGTTTTTT. This sequence encodes CASSLVTGVNEKLFF. V usage is TRBV7-2 and J usage is TRBJ1-4; 8 nucleotides match TRBD1. This CDR3 is built from 15 residues. Germline V gene data show CDR1 as SGHTA and CDR2 as FQGNSA. J gave up 4 bases and V 1 base, and 2 bases lay outside the gene matches.

This clonotype was found a few times. The chain uses TRBV6-1 and TRBJ2-7, with 12 bases lining up with TRBD2. There are 18 residues in the CDR3. The germline V gene encodes CDR1 MNHNS and CDR2 SASEGT. The ends lost 3 bases at V and 0 bases at J; junction bases unmatched: 9. CDR3 protein: CASSEQPSGRVSSYEQYF. DNA for the CDR3: TGTGCCAGCAGTGAGCAGCCTAGCGGGAGGGTCAGCTCCTACGAGCAGTACTTC.

The V call is TRBV29-1, the J call TRBJ1-2; D unclear. The germline gives CDR1 SQVTM, CDR2 ANQGSEA. The CDR3 length is 14 residues. Trimming took 8 bases from V and 7 from J, leaving 23 bases between them. CDR3 in amino acids: CSTYPTDRIGGYTF. In DNA, the CDR3 is TGCAGCACCTACCCCACCGACCGGATAGGTGGCTACACCTTC.

At least ten counts were recorded for this clonotype. CDR3 in DNA: TGTGCCAGCAGTCCCTCTCGACAGGGGGCGGGACAGCCCCAGCATTTT. Translating gives CASSPSRQGAGQPQHF. The rearrangement joins TRBV6-1 to TRBJ1-5; TRBD1 matches at 10 bases. The germline gives CDR1 MNHNS, CDR2 SASEGT. The CDR3 runs to 16 residues. V shed 5 bases, J shed 7 bases, and the junction held 11 bases outside the gene matches.

This clonotype was seen a handful of times. CDR3 DNA sequence: TGTGCCAGCAGCTTAGAACACGGGACAGACCAGTTCGCGAACACCGGGGAGCTGTTTTTT. This translates into CASSLEHGTDQFANTGELFF. The chain links TRBV11-3 to TRBJ2-2; TRBD1 matches at 7 bases. After removal of 0 bases from V and 0 bases from J, the junction contained 13 bases not matched to a gene. Germline loops: CDR1 SGHNT, CDR2 YENEEA. The CDR3 length is 20 residues.

This chain connects TRBV10-3 to TRBJ2-5; the D gene is possibly TRBD2 (6 bases). Germline CDR1 ENHRY, CDR2 SYGVKD. The CDR3 has 15 residues. V was trimmed by 2 bases and J by 5 bases, leaving 15 bases between them. The CDR3 spells CAISEPLGGKETQYF. The DNA for the CDR3 is TGTGCCATCAGTGAGCCTCTTGGAGGGAAGGAGACCCAGTACTTC.

Regarding this clonotype: A much more abundant neighbour one base away suggests this may be a read error. No conserved phenylalanine or tryptophan is present at the end of the CDR3, so a read error is the likely explanation. The V and J genes are TRBV5-1 and TRBJ1-1, with D maybe TRBD1 (5 bases). Trimming pared 5 bases from V and 0 bases from J, leaving 14 bases between. Germline V lookup: CDR1 SGHRS, CDR2 YFSETQ. There are 15 residues in the CDR3. This CDR3 reads CASRYGGAVNTEAFL. For the CDR3, the DNA is TGCGCCAGCAGGTACGGGGGAGCGGTGAACACTGAAGCTTTCCTT.

CDR3 in DNA: TGCAGCGTCCGGACTAGCGGGAACGTGGGCGGGGAGCTGTTTTTT. Residues: CSVRTSGNVGGELFF. The genes are TRBV29-1 and TRBJ2-2, with TRBD2 identical over 12 bases. J gave up 7 bases and V 6 bases, and 9 bases lay outside the gene matches. CDR1 and CDR2 (germline): SQVTM, ANQGSEA. CDR3 length equals 15 residues.

The chain links TRBV6-1 to TRBJ1-2; no reliable D call. The V gene's germline CDR1 is MNHNS and CDR2 SASEGT. The length of the CDR3 is 12 residues. The V and J ends lost 8 bases and 4 bases respectively, with 11 bases between them. CDR3: CASEGSLYGYTF. The CDR3 nucleotides read TGTGCCAGCGAGGGCAGCCTCTATGGCTACACCTTC.

Note on this clonotype: At one end, the junction sequence differs from germline, possibly due to a read error. The chain uses TRBV27 and TRBJ1-1; D not resolved. The CDR3 has 15 amino acids. CDR1 and CDR2 from the germline V gene are MNHEY and SMNVEV (reference sequence). The DNA for the CDR3 is TGTGCCGGCAGTTTCCTAGATATCGCGGGGACTGAAGCTTTCTTT. Encoded protein: CAGSFLDIAGTEAFF.

The chain is built from TRBV11-2 and TRBJ1-2; tentative D call: TRBD1 (6 bases). The germline gives CDR1 SGHAT, CDR2 FQNNGV. V was trimmed by 5 bases and J by 3 bases, leaving 13 bases between them. The CDR3 covers 14 residues. The CDR3 region has the DNA TGTGCCAGCAGCAATACAGGGTACCACTATGGCTACACCTTC. It is translated as CASSNTGYHYGYTF.

The chain combines TRBV6-1 with TRBJ1-1; D perhaps matches TRBD1 (5 bases). Germline V CDR1 and CDR2: MNHNS, SASEGT. V lost 3 bases and J lost 0, with 14 bases in between. The CDR3 runs 16 residues. The CDR3: CASSDSLGGVNTEAFF. The CDR3 region has the DNA TGTGCCAGCAGTGACAGCCTCGGAGGGGTGAACACTGAAGCTTTCTTT.

In this sample, this clonotype turned up a few times. CDR3 region: CASSPTGPKETQYF. The CDR3 DNA reads as TGTGCCAGCAGCCCGACAGGGCCTAAGGAGACCCAGTACTTC. The V and J genes are TRBV7-2 and TRBJ2-5; TRBD1 matches 7 bases. The CDR3 covers 14 residues. Germline V gene lookup returns CDR1 SGHTA and CDR2 FQGNSA. The V gene end was trimmed by 5 bases and the J gene end by 5 bases; junction bases not matched to a gene: 8.